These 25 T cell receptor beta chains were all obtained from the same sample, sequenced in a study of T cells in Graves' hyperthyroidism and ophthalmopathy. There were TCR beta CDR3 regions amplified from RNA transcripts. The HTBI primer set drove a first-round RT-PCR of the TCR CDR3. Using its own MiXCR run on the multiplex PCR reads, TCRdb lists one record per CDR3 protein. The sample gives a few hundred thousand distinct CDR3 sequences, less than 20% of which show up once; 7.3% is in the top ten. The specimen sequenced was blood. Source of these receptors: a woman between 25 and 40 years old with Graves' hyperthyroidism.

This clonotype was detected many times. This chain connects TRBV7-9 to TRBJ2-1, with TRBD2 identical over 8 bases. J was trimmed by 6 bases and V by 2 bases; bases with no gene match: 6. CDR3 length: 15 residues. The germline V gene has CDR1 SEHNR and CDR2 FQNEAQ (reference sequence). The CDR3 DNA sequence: TGTGCCAGCAGCTTAAGGGGACTAGTGTCCAATGAGCAGTTCTTC. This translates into CASSLRGLVSNEQFF.

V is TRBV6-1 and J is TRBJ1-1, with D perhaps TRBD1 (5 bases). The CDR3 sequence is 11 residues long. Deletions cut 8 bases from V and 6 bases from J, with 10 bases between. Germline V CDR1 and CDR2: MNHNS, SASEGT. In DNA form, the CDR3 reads TGTGCCAGCGGGGCATCCCCTGAAGCTTTCTTT. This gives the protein CASGASPEAFF.

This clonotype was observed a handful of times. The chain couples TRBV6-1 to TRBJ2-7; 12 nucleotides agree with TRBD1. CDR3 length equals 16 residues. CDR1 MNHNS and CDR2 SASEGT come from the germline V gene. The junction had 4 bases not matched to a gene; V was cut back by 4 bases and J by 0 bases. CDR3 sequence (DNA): TGTGCCAGCAGTGCCCGGGACAGGGGGCACTCCTACGAGCAGTACTTC. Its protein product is CASSARDRGHSYEQYF.

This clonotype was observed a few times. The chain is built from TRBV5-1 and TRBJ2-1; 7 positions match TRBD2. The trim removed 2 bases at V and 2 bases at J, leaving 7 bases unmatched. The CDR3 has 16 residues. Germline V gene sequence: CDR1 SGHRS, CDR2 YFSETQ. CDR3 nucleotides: TGCGCCAGCAGCTTCCAGGCGGGAGAAACCTACAATGAGCAGTTCTTC. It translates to CASSFQAGETYNEQFF.

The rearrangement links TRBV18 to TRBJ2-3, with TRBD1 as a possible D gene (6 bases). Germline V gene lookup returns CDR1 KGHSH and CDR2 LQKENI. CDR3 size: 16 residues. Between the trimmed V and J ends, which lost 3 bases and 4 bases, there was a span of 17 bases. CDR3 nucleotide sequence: TGTGCCAGCTCACCGCCACAGGGCCCCCCGGCAGATACGCAGTATTTT. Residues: CASSPPQGPPADTQYF.

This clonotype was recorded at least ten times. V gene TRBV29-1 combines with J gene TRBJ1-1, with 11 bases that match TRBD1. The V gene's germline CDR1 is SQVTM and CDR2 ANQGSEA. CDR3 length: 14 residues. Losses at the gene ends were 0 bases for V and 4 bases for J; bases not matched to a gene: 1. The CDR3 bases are TGCAGCGTTGAAGAGGACAGGGGGCCCACTGAAGCTTTCTTT. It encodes CSVEEDRGPTEAFF.

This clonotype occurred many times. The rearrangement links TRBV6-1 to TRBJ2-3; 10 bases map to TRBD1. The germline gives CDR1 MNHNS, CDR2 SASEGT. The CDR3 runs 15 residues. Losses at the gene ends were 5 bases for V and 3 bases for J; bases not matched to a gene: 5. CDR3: CASSPGTGVTDTQYF. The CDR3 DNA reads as TGTGCCAGCAGTCCCGGGACAGGGGTGACAGATACGCAGTATTTT.

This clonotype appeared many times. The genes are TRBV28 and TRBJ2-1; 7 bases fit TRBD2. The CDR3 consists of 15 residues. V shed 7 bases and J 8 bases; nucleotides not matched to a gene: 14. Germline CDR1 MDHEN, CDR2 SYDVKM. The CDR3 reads CASTPVVGGPHEQFF. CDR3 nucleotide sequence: TGTGCCAGCACCCCCGTCGTGGGAGGGCCCCATGAGCAGTTCTTC.

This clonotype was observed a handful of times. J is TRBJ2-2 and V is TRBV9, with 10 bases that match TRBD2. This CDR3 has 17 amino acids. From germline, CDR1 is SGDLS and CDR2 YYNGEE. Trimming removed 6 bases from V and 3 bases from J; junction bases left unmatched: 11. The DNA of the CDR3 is TGTGCCAGCAACTTCGGGGGGACTAGCGACTACACCGGGGAGCTGTTTTTT. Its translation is CASNFGGTSDYTGELFF.

CDR3 in amino acids: CATQTGPTDTQYF. For the CDR3, the DNA is TGTGCCACCCAGACAGGGCCCACAGATACGCAGTATTTT. The J gene is TRBJ2-3, the V gene TRBV28; 7 nucleotides agree with TRBD1. The CDR3 runs to 13 residues. Germline CDR1 is MDHEN and CDR2 is SYDVKM. Germline trimming cut 10 bases from V and 2 bases from J; bases unmatched to any gene: 6.

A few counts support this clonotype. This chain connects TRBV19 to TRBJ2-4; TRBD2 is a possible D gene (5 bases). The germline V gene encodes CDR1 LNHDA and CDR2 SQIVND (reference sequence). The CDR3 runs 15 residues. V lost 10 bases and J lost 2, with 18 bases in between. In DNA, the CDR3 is TGTGCCACCAGTGGGGAGACGCGCACCAAAAACATTCAGTACTTC. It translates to CATSGETRTKNIQYF.

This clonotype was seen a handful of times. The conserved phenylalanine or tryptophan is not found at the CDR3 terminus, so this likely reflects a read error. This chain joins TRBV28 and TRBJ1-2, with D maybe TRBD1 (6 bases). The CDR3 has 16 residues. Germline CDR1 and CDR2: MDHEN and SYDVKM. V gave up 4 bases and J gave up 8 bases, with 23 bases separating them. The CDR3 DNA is TGTGCCAGCAGTTCAGCTACCATTTTGGGGGGCGGAGGCTACACCGTC. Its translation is CASSSATILGGGGYTV.

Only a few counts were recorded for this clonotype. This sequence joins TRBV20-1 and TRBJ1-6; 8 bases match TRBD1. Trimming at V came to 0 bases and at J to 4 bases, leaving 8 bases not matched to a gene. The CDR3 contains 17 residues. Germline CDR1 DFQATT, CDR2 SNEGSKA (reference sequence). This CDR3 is CSARDPSTGVYNSPLHF. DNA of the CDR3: TGCAGTGCTAGAGATCCTTCGACAGGGGTTTATAATTCACCCCTCCACTTT.

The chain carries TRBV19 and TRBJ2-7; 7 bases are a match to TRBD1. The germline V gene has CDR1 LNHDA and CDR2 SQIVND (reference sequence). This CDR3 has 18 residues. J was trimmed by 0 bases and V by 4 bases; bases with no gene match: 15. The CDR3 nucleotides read TGTGCCAGTAGTAAATTCGATTGGATCCGGGACAGCTCCTACGAGCAGTACTTC. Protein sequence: CASSKFDWIRDSSYEQYF.

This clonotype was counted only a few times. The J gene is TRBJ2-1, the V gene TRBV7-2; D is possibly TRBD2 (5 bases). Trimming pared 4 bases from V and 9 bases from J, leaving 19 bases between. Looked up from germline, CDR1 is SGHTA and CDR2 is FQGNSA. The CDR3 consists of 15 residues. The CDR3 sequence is CASSSSSRGFAEQFF. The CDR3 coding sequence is TGTGCCAGCAGCTCATCAAGCCGGGGATTCGCTGAGCAGTTCTTC.

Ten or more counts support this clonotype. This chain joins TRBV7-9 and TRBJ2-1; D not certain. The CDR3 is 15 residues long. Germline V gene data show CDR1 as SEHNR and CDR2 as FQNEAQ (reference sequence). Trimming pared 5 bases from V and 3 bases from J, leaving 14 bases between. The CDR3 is CASSAVPPDYNEQFF. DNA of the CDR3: TGTGCCAGCAGCGCCGTTCCCCCGGACTACAATGAGCAGTTCTTC.

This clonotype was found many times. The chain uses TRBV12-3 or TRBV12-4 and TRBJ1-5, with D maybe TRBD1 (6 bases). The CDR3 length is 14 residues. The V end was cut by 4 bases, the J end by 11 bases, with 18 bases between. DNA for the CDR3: TGTGCCAGCAGTTCCGGGACACCGGGCATGACCCAGCATTTT. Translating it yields CASSSGTPGMTQHF.

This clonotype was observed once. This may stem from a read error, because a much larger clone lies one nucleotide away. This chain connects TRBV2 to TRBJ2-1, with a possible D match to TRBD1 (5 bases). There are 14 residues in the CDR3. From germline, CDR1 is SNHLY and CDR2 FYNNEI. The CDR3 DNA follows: TGTACCAGCAGGAACAGGAACCCAAACAATGAGCAGTTCTTC. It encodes CTSRNRNPNNEQFF.

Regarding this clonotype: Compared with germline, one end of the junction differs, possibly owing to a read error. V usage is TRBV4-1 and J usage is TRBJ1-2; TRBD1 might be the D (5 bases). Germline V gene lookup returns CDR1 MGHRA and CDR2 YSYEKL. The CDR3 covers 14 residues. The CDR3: CASRQDPGRYGYTF. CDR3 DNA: TGCGCCAGCAGACAAGATCCAGGGCGCTATGGCTACACCTTC.

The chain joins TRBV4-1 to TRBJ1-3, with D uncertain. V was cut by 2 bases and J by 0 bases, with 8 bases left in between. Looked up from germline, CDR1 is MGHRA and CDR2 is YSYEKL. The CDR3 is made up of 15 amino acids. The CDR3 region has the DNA TGCGCCAGCAGCCAACAGCGCGACTCTGGAAACACCATATATTTT. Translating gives CASSQQRDSGNTIYF.

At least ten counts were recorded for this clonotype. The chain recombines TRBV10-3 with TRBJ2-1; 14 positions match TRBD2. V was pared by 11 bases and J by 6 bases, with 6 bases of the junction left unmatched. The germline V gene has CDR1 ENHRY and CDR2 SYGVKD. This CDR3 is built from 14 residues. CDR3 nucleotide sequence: TGTGCCGTGGGACTAGCGGGAGACCTCAATGAGCAGTTCTTC. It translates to CAVGLAGDLNEQFF.

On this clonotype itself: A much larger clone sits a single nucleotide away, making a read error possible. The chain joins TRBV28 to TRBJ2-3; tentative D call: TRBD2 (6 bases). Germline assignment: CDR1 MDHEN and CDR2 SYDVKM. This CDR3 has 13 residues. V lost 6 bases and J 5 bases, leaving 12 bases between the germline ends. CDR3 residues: CASREGVGDTQYF. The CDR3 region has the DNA TGTGCCAGCAGGGAGGGTGTGGGAGATACGCAGTATTTT.

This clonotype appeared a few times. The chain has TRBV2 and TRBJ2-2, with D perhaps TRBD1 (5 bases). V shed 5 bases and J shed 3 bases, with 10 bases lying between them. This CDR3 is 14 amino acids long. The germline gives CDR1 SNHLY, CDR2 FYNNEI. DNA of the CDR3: TGTGCCAGCAGTACAGGTGTCTACACCGGGGAGCTGTTTTTT. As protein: CASSTGVYTGELFF.

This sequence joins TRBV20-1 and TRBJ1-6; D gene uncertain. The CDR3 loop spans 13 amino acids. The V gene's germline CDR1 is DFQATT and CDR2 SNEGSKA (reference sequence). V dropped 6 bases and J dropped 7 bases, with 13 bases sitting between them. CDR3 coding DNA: TGCAGTGCCACGGACGCGGGGAATTCACCCCTCCACTTT. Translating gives CSATDAGNSPLHF.

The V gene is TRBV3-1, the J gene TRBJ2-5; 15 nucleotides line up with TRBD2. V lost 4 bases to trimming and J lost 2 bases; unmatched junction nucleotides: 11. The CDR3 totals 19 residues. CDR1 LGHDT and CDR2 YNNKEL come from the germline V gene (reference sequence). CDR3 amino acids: CASSPYGLAGGPEQETQYF. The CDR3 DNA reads TGTGCCAGCAGCCCCTATGGACTAGCGGGAGGGCCCGAACAAGAGACCCAGTACTTC.